This T cell receptor (beta chain) was obtained from a study of identical twins. Study-level findings and limits: Analyses of zero insertions could be partly confounded by invariant MAIT and iNKT cells.

The CDR3 sequence is 16 residues long. The germline V gene encodes CDR1 MGHDK and CDR2 SYGVNS. V lost 0 bases to trimming and J lost 6 bases, with 16 bases between them. TCRdb recomputed calls from the 5' RACE reads with MiXCR, one row per CDR3 protein. Of a few hundred thousand distinct CDR3 sequences listed, around 9.7% were seen once; the top ten hold approximately 7%. Remarks on this clonotype: The antigen remains unidentified.

The same data also contributed to another study, on yellow fever vaccine responses in identical twins.

Sequencing was performed on CD8+ T cells sorted from blood. The clonotype was recovered from a woman in her late teens or twenties in good health. The chain joins TRBV25-1 to TRBJ2-3; D remains ambiguous. CDR3 sequence: CASSEYEVFSTDTQYF. CDR3 sequence (DNA): TGTGCCAGCAGTGAATACGAGGTCTTTTCAACGGATACGCAGTATTTT.